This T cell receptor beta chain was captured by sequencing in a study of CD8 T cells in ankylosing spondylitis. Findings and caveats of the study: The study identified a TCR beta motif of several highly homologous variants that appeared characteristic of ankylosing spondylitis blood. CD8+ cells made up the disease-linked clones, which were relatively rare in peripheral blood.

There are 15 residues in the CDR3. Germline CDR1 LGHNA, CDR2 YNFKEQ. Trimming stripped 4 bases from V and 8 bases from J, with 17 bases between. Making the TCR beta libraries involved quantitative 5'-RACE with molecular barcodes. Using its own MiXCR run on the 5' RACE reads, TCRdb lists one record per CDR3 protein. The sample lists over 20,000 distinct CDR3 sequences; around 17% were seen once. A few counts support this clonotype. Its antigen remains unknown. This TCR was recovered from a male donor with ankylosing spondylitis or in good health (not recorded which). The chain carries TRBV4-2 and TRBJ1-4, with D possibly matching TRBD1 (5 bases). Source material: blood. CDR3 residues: CASSLGTRVEEKLFF. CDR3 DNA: TGTGCCAGCAGCCTTGGGACTCGGGTTGAGGAAAAACTGTTTTTT.